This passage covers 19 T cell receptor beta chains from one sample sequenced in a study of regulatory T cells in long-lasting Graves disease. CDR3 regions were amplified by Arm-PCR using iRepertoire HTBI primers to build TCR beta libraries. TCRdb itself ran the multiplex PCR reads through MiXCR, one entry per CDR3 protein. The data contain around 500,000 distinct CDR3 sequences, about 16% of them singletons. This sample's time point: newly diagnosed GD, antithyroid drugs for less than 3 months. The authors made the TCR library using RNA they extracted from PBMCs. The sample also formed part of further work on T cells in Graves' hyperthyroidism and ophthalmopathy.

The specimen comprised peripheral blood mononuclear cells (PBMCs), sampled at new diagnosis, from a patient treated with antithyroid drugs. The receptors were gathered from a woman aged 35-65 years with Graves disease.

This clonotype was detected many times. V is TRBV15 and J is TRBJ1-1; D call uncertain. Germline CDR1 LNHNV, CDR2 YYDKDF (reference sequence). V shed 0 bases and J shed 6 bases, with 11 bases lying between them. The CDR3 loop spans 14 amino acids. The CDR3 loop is CATSRDRSDPEAFF. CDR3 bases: TGTGCCACCAGCAGAGATAGGAGCGACCCTGAAGCTTTCTTT.

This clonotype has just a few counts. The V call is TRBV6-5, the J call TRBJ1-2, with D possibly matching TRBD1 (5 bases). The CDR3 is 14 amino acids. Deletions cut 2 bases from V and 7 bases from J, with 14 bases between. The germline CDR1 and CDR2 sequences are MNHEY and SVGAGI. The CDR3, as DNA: TGTGCCAGCAGTTACATCACAGGTGGAGCTGGCTACACCTTC. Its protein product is CASSYITGGAGYTF.

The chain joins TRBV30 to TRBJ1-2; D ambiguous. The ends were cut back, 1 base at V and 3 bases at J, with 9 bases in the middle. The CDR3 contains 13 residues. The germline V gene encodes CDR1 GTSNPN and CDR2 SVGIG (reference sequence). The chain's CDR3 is CAWSGSSHYGYTF. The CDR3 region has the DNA TGTGCCTGGAGTGGTAGCTCCCACTATGGCTACACCTTC.

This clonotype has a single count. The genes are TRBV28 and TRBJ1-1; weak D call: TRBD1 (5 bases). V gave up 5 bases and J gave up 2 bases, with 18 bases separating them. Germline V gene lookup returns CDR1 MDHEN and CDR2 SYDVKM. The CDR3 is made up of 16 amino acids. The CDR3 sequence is CASSPQGGSPNTEAFF. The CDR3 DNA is TGTGCCAGCAGTCCGCAGGGAGGCAGTCCAAACACTGAAGCTTTCTTT.

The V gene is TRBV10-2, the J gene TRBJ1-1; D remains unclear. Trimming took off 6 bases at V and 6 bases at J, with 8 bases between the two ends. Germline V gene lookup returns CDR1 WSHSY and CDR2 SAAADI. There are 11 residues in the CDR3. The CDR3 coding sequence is TGCGCCAGCAGAGGTCCCCCTGAAGCTTTCTTT. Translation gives CASRGPPEAFF.

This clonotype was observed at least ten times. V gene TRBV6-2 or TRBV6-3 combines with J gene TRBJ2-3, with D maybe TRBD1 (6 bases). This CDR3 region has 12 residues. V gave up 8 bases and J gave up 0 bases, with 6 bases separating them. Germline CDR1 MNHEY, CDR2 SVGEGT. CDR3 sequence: CASGQSTDTQYF. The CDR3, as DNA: TGTGCCAGCGGACAGAGCACAGATACGCAGTATTTT.

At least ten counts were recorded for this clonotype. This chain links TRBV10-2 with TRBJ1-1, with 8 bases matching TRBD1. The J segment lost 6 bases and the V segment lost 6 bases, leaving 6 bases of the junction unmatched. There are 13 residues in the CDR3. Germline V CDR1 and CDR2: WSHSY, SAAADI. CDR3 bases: TGCGCCAGCAGAGGACAGGGAATACCTGAAGCTTTCTTT. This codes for CASRGQGIPEAFF.

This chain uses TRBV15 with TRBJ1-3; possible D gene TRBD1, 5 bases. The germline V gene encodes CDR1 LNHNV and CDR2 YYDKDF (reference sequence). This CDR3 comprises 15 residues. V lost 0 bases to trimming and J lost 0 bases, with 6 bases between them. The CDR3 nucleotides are TGTGCCACCAGCAGAGACGGGGGCTCTGGAAACACCATATATTTT. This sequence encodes CATSRDGGSGNTIYF.

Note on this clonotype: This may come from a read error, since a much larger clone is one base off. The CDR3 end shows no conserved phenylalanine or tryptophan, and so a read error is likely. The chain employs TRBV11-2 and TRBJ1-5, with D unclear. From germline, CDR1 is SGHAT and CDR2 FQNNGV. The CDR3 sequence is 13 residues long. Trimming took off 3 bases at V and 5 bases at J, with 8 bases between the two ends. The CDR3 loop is CASSFWTDQPQHL. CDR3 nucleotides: TGTGCCAGCAGCTTTTGGACGGATCAGCCCCAGCATCTT.

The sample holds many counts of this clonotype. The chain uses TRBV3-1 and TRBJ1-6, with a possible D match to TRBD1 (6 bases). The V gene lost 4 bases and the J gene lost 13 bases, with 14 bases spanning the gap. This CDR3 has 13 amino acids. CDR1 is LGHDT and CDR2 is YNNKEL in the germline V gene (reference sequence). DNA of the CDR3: TGTGCCAGCAGCCGGAACGTACAGGGTCCCCTCCACTTT. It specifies CASSRNVQGPLHF.

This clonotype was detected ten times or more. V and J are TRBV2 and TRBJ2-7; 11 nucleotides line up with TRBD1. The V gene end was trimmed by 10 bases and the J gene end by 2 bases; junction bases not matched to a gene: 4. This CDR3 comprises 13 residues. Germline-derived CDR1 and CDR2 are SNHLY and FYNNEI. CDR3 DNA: TGTGCCATGGGACAGGGGGAAACCTACGAGCAGTACTTC. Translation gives CAMGQGETYEQYF.

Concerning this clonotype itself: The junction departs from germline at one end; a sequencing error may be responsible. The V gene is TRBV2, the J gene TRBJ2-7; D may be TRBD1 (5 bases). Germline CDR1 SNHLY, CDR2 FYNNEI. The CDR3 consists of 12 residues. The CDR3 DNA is TGTGCCAGCAGTGAATGGGGCCACGACCAGTACTTC. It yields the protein CASSEWGHDQYF. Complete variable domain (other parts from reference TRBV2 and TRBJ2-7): EPEVTQTPSHQVTQMGQEVILRCVPISNHLYFYWYRQILGQKVEFLVSFYNNEISEKSEIFDDQFSVERPDGSNFTLKIRSTKLEDSAMYFCASSEWGHDQYFGPGTRLTVT.

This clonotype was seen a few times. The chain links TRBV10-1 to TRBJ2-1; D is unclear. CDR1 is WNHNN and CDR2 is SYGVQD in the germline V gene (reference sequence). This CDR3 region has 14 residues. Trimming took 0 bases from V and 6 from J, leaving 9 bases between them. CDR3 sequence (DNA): TGCGCCAGCAGTGAGTCTGGCAGAATCAATGAGCAGTTCTTC. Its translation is CASSESGRINEQFF.

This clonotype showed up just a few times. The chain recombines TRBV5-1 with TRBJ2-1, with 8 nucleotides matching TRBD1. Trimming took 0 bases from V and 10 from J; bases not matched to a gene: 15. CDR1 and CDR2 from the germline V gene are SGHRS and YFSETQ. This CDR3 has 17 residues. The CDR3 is CASSLANRGEASWEQFF. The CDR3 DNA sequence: TGCGCCAGCAGCTTGGCCAACAGGGGGGAGGCTTCATGGGAGCAGTTCTTC.

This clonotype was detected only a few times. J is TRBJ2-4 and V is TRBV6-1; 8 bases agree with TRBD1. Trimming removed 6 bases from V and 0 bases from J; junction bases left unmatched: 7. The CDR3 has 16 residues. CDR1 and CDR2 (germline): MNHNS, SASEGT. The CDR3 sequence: CASRVTGDVAKNIQYF. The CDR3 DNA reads TGTGCCAGCAGGGTGACAGGGGACGTAGCCAAAAACATTCAGTACTTC.

The CDR3 region is CSVDDRDGYTF. In DNA form, the CDR3 reads TGCAGCGTTGACGACAGGGACGGCTACACCTTC. The chain employs TRBV20-1 and TRBJ1-2, with 7 bases fitting TRBD1. This CDR3 spans 11 amino acids. CDR1 DFQATT and CDR2 SNEGSKA come from the germline V gene (reference sequence).

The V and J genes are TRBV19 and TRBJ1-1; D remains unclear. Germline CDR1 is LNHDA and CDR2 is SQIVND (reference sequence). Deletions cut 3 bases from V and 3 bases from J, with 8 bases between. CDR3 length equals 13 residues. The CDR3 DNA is TGTGCCAGTAGTATCAGAGTGGACACTGAAGCTTTCTTT. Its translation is CASSIRVDTEAFF.

The CDR3 DNA sequence: TGTGCCAGCACCACCAGGGTAAACAGGGTGGACACCATATATTTT. This codes for CASTTRVNRVDTIYF. V usage is TRBV3-1 and J usage is TRBJ1-3, with D possibly being TRBD1 (6 bases). CDR1 is LGHDT, CDR2 YNNKEL, per germline (reference sequence). This CDR3 is 15 amino acids long. The germline V and J ends were trimmed by 7 bases and 8 bases, with 21 bases remaining between them.

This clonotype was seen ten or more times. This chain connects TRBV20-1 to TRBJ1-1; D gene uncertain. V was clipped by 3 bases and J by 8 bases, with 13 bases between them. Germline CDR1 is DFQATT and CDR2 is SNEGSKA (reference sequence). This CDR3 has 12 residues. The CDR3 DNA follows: TGCAGTGCTAGTTCCCTTACTTCCGAAGCTTTCTTT. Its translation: CSASSLTSEAFF.